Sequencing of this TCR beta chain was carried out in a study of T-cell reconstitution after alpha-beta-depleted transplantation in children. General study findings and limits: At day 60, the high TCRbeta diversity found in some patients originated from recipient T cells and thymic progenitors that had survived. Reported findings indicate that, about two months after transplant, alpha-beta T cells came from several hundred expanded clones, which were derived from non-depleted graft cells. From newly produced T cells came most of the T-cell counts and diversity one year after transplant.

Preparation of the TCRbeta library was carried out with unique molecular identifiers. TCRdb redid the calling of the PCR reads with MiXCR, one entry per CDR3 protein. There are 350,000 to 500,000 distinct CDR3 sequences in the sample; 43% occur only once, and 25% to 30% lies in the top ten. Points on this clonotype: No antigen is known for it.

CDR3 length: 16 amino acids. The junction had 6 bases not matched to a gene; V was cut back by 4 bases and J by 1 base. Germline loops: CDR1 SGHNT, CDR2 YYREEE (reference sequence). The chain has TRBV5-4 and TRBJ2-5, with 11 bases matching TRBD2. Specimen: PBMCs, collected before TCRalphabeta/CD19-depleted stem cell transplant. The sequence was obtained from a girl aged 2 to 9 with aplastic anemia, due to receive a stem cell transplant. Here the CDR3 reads CASSTGTSGPQETQYF. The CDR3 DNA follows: TGTGCCAGCAGCACCGGGACTAGCGGTCCCCAAGAGACCCAGTACTTC.